These T cell receptor beta chains were read from a single sample in a study of T cell repertoires in cytomegalovirus infection. MiXCR, applied by TCRdb to the reads, yields one record per CDR3 protein. The sample yields about 600,000 distinct CDR3 sequences, 24% seen once. The sample taken for sequencing was CD8+ T cells from PBMCs. The receptor source for this set is a human donor in good health (CMV status not recorded). Some clones in this sample may be carry-over from other donors' samples. The CDR3 runs from the conserved cysteine through the conserved F or W. D genes are given only for firm matches. Not all rows give a size; the values are once, few, many and, for expanded clones, a class.

clone size: -
V gene: TRBV7-6
J gene: TRBJ2-1
D gene: TRBD2
CDR3 protein: CASSLLTGLAGPEQFF
CDR3 DNA: TGTGCCAGCAGCCTCCTCACGGGACTAGCGGGGCCAGAGCAGTTCTTC

clone size: -
V gene: TRBV20-1
J gene: TRBJ1-1
D gene: -
CDR3 protein: CSAKFPTTNTEAFF
CDR3 DNA: TGCAGTGCTAAATTTCCCACGACGAACACTGAAGCTTTCTTT

clone size: few
V gene: TRBV29-1
J gene: TRBJ2-3
D gene: TRBD2
CDR3 protein: CSVVLAGSGDTQYF
CDR3 DNA: TGCAGCGTTGTTCTAGCGGGGTCGGGAGATACGCAGTATTTT

clone size: -
V gene: TRBV28
J gene: TRBJ1-1
D gene: -
CDR3 protein: CASSLMKDRGAFF
CDR3 DNA: TGTGCCAGCAGTCTGATGAAAGACAGAGGAGCTTTCTTT

clone size: many
V gene: TRBV12-3/TRBV12-4
J gene: TRBJ2-2
D gene: -
CDR3 protein: CASSLSPRGSGELFF
CDR3 DNA: TGTGCCAGCAGTTTATCCCCCCGTGGCTCCGGGGAGCTGTTTTTT

clone size: few
V gene: TRBV28
J gene: TRBJ1-4
D gene: -
CDR3 protein: CASSPPRPEKLFF
CDR3 DNA: TGTGCCAGCAGTCCGCCGAGACCTGAAAAACTGTTTTTT

clone size: -
V gene: TRBV6-6
J gene: TRBJ1-1
D gene: -
CDR3 protein: CASSETSQATEAFF
CDR3 DNA: TGTGCCAGCAGTGAGACCTCCCAGGCCACTGAAGCTTTCTTT

clone size: few
V gene: TRBV6-4
J gene: TRBJ2-1
D gene: -
CDR3 protein: CASSERGFKDEQFF
CDR3 DNA: TGTGCCAGCAGTGAAAGAGGGTTTAAGGATGAGCAGTTCTTC

clone size: -
V gene: TRBV7-3
J gene: TRBJ2-1
D gene: TRBD1
CDR3 protein: CASSSPGQGRNEQFF
CDR3 DNA: TGTGCCAGCAGCTCCCCCGGACAGGGGCGGAATGAGCAGTTCTTC

clone size: -
V gene: TRBV2
J gene: TRBJ2-5
D gene: TRBD1
CDR3 protein: CASSRGQGIREETQYF
CDR3 DNA: TGTGCCAGCAGTCGGGGACAGGGAATCCGCGAAGAGACCCAGTACTTC

clone size: -
V gene: TRBV9
J gene: TRBJ2-1
D gene: -
CDR3 protein: CTSSVGVNNEQFF
CDR3 DNA: TGTACCAGCAGCGTAGGGGTGAACAATGAGCAGTTCTTC

clone size: -
V gene: TRBV4-1
J gene: TRBJ2-1
D gene: TRBD1
CDR3 protein: CASSQAEQGALFNEQFF
CDR3 DNA: TGCGCCAGTAGCCAAGCGGAACAGGGGGCTTTATTCAATGAGCAGTTCTTC

clone size: -
V gene: TRBV6-6
J gene: TRBJ1-1
D gene: TRBD1
CDR3 protein: CASSGSSKGAGTEAFF
CDR3 DNA: TGTGCCAGCAGCGGATCTTCCAAGGGGGCGGGGACTGAAGCTTTCTTT

clone size: few
V gene: TRBV28
J gene: TRBJ1-1
D gene: -
CDR3 protein: CASSPGVYMNTEAFF
CDR3 DNA: TGTGCCAGCAGTCCTGGGGTATACATGAACACTGAAGCTTTCTTT

clone size: -
V gene: TRBV6-6
J gene: TRBJ1-1
D gene: -
CDR3 protein: CASSKRGAEAFF
CDR3 DNA: TGTGCCAGCAGTAAACGAGGGGCTGAAGCTTTCTTT

clone size: -
V gene: TRBV29-1
J gene: TRBJ1-2
D gene: -
CDR3 protein: CSVATGRVRGYTF
CDR3 DNA: TGCAGCGTTGCAACCGGCAGGGTCCGTGGCTACACCTTC

clone size: -
V gene: TRBV2
J gene: TRBJ2-4
D gene: -
CDR3 protein: CASSEALGPSDSLLDIQYF
CDR3 DNA: TGTGCCAGCAGTGAAGCGCTTGGGCCATCCGACTCTTTATTGGACATTCAGTACTTC

clone size: many
V gene: TRBV7-2
J gene: TRBJ1-1
D gene: -
CDR3 protein: CASSFLPANTEAFF
CDR3 DNA: TGTGCCAGCAGCTTTCTCCCCGCGAACACTGAAGCTTTCTTT

clone size: few
V gene: TRBV6-2/TRBV6-3
J gene: TRBJ2-5
D gene: TRBD2
CDR3 protein: CASSSFPGGKGETQYF
CDR3 DNA: TGTGCCAGCAGTTCTTTTCCCGGGGGGAAAGGAGAGACCCAGTACTTC

clone size: few
V gene: TRBV2
J gene: TRBJ1-6
D gene: TRBD1
CDR3 protein: CASSDFDRGNSPLHF
CDR3 DNA: TGTGCCAGCAGCGATTTCGACAGGGGAAATTCACCCCTCCACTTT

clone size: -
V gene: TRBV10-3
J gene: TRBJ2-3
D gene: TRBD2
CDR3 protein: CAIRNKLAGSTDTQYF
CDR3 DNA: TGTGCCATCAGAAATAAACTAGCGGGATCCACAGATACGCAGTATTTT

clone size: -
V gene: TRBV20-1
J gene: TRBJ1-1
D gene: -
CDR3 protein: CSASQGMPEAFF
CDR3 DNA: TGCAGTGCTAGCCAGGGTATGCCTGAAGCTTTCTTT

clone size: many
V gene: TRBV4-1
J gene: TRBJ1-1
D gene: -
CDR3 protein: CASSQAGGRYEAFF
CDR3 DNA: TGCGCCAGCAGCCAAGCCGGGGGCCGTTATGAAGCTTTCTTT

clone size: -
V gene: TRBV7-2
J gene: TRBJ2-3
D gene: TRBD2
CDR3 protein: CAGSWSGGAPDTQYF
CDR3 DNA: TGTGCCGGCAGCTGGAGCGGGGGGGCCCCAGATACGCAGTATTTC

clone size: many
V gene: TRBV6-2/TRBV6-3
J gene: TRBJ2-5
D gene: -
CDR3 protein: CASSYSKETQYF
CDR3 DNA: TGTGCCAGCAGTTACTCGAAAGAGACCCAGTACTTC

clone size: -
V gene: TRBV28
J gene: TRBJ1-2
D gene: -
CDR3 protein: CASRTLSYGYTF
CDR3 DNA: TGTGCCAGCAGAACGCTGAGTTATGGCTACACCTTC

clone size: -
V gene: TRBV14
J gene: TRBJ2-7
D gene: -
CDR3 protein: CASSQGWGPPSHEQYF
CDR3 DNA: TGTGCCAGCAGCCAAGGGTGGGGTCCCCCTTCCCACGAGCAGTACTTC

clone size: -
V gene: TRBV27
J gene: TRBJ2-1
D gene: -
CDR3 protein: CASTYLDSRYNEQFF
CDR3 DNA: TGTGCCAGCACCTACCTGGACAGCCGATACAATGAGCAGTTCTTC

clone size: -
V gene: TRBV20-1
J gene: TRBJ2-1
D gene: -
CDR3 protein: CSARHPLARLYNEQFF
CDR3 DNA: TGCAGTGCTAGGCACCCCCTGGCGCGCCTCTACAATGAGCAGTTCTTC

clone size: -
V gene: TRBV29-1
J gene: TRBJ2-2
D gene: -
CDR3 protein: CSVAKGDTGELFF
CDR3 DNA: TGCAGCGTTGCTAAGGGAGACACCGGGGAGCTGTTTTTT

clone size: -
V gene: TRBV27
J gene: TRBJ2-6
D gene: -
CDR3 protein: CASSLQGIGANVLTF
CDR3 DNA: TGTGCCAGCAGTTTACAGGGCATAGGGGCCAACGTCCTGACTTTC

clone size: many
V gene: TRBV5-1
J gene: TRBJ2-3
D gene: TRBD1
CDR3 protein: CASSLGQGSDTQYF
CDR3 DNA: TGTGCCAGCAGCTTGGGACAGGGGTCAGATACGCAGTATTTT

clone size: -
V gene: TRBV5-1
J gene: TRBJ2-5
D gene: -
CDR3 protein: CASSLKAMYQETQYF
CDR3 DNA: TGCGCCAGCAGCTTGAAGGCTATGTACCAAGAGACCCAGTACTTC

clone size: -
V gene: TRBV5-6
J gene: TRBJ2-2
D gene: -
CDR3 protein: CASRAPQGTGELFF
CDR3 DNA: TGTGCCAGCAGGGCCCCACAGGGAACCGGGGAGCTGTTTTTT

clone size: few
V gene: TRBV10-3
J gene: TRBJ2-7
D gene: -
CDR3 protein: CAISVGGRSYEQYF
CDR3 DNA: TGTGCCATCAGTGTCGGGGGCCGTTCTTACGAGCAGTACTTC

clone size: -
V gene: TRBV20-1
J gene: TRBJ2-1
D gene: -
CDR3 protein: CTPSPRSYNKQFF
CDR3 DNA: TGCACCCCGAGCCCAAGGAGCTACAATAAGCAGTTCTTC

clone size: -
V gene: TRBV5-1
J gene: TRBJ1-1
D gene: -
CDR3 protein: CASSPSWGNTEAFF
CDR3 DNA: TGCGCCAGCAGCCCCTCTTGGGGGAACACTGAAGCTTTCTTT

clone size: -
V gene: TRBV6-5
J gene: TRBJ2-1
D gene: TRBD2
CDR3 protein: CASSLTSGGLREQFF
CDR3 DNA: TGTGCCAGCAGTTTGACTAGCGGGGGGCTTAGGGAGCAGTTCTTC

clone size: few
V gene: TRBV7-9
J gene: TRBJ1-1
D gene: -
CDR3 protein: CASSQPRSDSAEAFF
CDR3 DNA: TGTGCCAGCAGCCAACCCCGTTCGGATTCAGCTGAAGCTTTCTTT

clone size: once
V gene: TRBV29-1
J gene: TRBJ1-2
D gene: TRBD1
CDR3 protein: CSARGESGYTF
CDR3 DNA: TGCAGCGCCAGGGGGGAGAGTGGCTACACCTTC